The clone carrying this TCR beta chain was counted at least ten times. Its antigen is unidentified. This specimen comes from a study of glioma-infiltrating T cells. CDR1 is MNHNS, CDR2 SASEGT, per germline. The CDR3 is made up of 13 amino acids. With 5 bases removed from V and 4 bases from J, the gap between germline ends came to 11 bases. General study results and limits: Above-expected tissue-blood divergence occurred in all gliomas, most in low-grade ones.

Using RNA template, CDR3s of TCR alpha and beta were amplified with iRepertoire arm-PCR. Input was roughly 85-450 ng of tissue mRNA or PBMC total RNA. TCRdb re-analysed the multiplex PCR reads in MiXCR, keeping a single row per CDR3 protein. Among some 160,000 distinct CDR3 sequences listed, around 40% were seen once. Specimen: glioma tissue, nonneoplastic brain tissue, or PBMCs (not recorded which). This TCR derives from a human donor with low-grade glioma or glioblastoma, undergoing nonglioma brain surgery, or in good health (not recorded which). This sequence joins TRBV6-1 and TRBJ2-5, with a weak D call TRBD2 (5 bases). For the CDR3, the DNA is TGTGCCAGCAGTCGATATGGGAGAGAGACCCAGTACTTC. Translating gives CASSRYGRETQYF.